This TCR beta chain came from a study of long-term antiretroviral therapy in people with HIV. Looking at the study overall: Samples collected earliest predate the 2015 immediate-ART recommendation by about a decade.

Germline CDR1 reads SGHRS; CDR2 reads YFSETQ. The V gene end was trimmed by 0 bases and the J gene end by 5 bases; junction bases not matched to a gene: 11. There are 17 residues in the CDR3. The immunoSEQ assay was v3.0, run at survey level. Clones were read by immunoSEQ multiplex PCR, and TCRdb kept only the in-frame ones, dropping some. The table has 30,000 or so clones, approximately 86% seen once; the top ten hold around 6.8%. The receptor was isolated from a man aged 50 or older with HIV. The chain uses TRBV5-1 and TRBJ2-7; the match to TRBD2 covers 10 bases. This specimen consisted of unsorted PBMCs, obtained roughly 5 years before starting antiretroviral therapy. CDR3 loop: CASSLGLAGGYVDEQYF. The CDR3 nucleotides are TGCGCCAGCAGCTTGGGATTAGCGGGAGGCTATGTAGACGAGCAGTACTTC.